This TCR beta chain emerged from a study of CD4 T cells in relation to SARS-CoV-2 and coronaviruses. Libraries were prepared by immunoSEQ multiplex PCR; TCRdb keeps only in-frame clonotypes and omits some of them. The table lists some 30,000 clones, about 80% of them singletons. To note about this clone: The target antigen is unknown.

CDR3 size: 14 residues. The germline CDR1 and CDR2 sequences are SQVTM and ANQGSEA. V was shortened by 3 bases and J by 6 bases, with 18 bases between the two germline ends. Unexposed donor CD4+ T cells date from about 2011-2018, before the COVID-19 pandemic. CD4+ T cells were isolated from the cells after less than 13 days of culture. On days 3 and 7, cultures got half fresh IL-2 medium. The specimen was CD4+ T cells from PBMCs, cultured in vitro. The receptor was isolated from a human donor in good health. The V and J genes are TRBV29-1 and TRBJ2-7; perhaps TRBD1 as D (5 bases). CDR3 protein: CSVEGPGRESEQYF. CDR3 bases: TGCAGCGTTGAGGGGCCGGGCAGGGAATCCGAGCAGTACTTC.